Listed here are 18 T cell receptor beta chains from one sample, sequenced in a study of tissue T cells after allogeneic stem cell transplantation. Some clones are missing from TCRdb's copy, which holds only in-frame ones; the method was immunoSEQ multiplex PCR. The sample lists some 8,000 clones; 37% were seen once. Sample time point: mouse harvest day 14 after allogeneic transplant. Tail vein injection delivered 10^7 T-cell-depleted bone marrow cells and 10^6 splenic CD5+ T cells. The sequenced material came from skin. The receptors derive from a female BALB/c mouse given C57BL/6 T cells with graft-versus-host disease after an allogeneic hematopoietic cell transplant.

This clone turned up a few times. Gene names refer to mouse genes. The missing CDR3 end, 1 residue past where the read stops, is filled in from the germline J gene. The rearrangement links TRBV16 to TRBJ2-3, with D unclear. Per the germline V gene, CDR1 is SGHSA and CDR2 is FRNQAP. This CDR3 comprises 12 residues. Trimming pared 5 bases from V and 0 bases from J, leaving 3 bases between. The CDR3 loop reads CASSPSAETLYF. The sequenced CDR3 bases are TGTGCAAGCAGCCCTAGTGCAGAAACGCTGTAT.

Notes on this clone: Gene names are mouse gene names. The read ends 1 residue shy of where the CDR3 ends; the end is completed using the germline J gene. This rearrangement joins TRBV26 to TRBJ2-5; 10 bases are a match to TRBD1. This CDR3 contains 16 residues. Per the germline V gene, CDR1 is KGHPV and CDR2 is FQNQEV (reference sequence). V gave up 4 bases and J gave up 1 base; unmatched junction bases: 5. The sequenced CDR3 bases are TGTGCCAGCAGTCCCCTCGGGACAGGGGACCAAGACACCCAGTAC. It codes for CASSPLGTGDQDTQY. In full, the CDR3 is CASSPLGTGDQDTQYF.

Only a few counts were recorded for this clone. Gene labels here are mouse ones. The missing CDR3 end, 1 residue past where the read stops, is filled in from the germline J gene. This chain links TRBV3 with TRBJ2-7; 8 bases line up with TRBD2. Unmatched junction bases numbered 5, after V lost 1 base and J lost 6 bases. Looked up from germline, CDR1 is SNHLY and CDR2 is FYNGKV (reference sequence). The CDR3 consists of 14 residues. The CDR3: CASSLEGGLGEQYF. The CDR3 bases that were read are TGTGCCAGCAGCTTAGAGGGGGGGCTGGGTGAACAGTAC.

This clone was recorded only once. Gene names are mouse gene names. The CDR3 extends 1 residue past the end of the read, so its final part is completed from the germline J gene. The chain uses TRBV31 and TRBJ2-3; D is ambiguous. CDR3 length: 16 amino acids. Trimming took 0 bases from V and 0 from J, leaving 13 bases between them. Germline V gives CDR1 GKSSPN, CDR2 SITVG. The CDR3 bases that were read are TGTGCCTGGAGTCTAGGCAGCAAATCTAGTGCAGAAACGCTGTAT. The encoded protein is CAWSLGSKSSAETLY. Given in full, the CDR3 is CAWSLGSKSSAETLYF.

A note on this clone: Genes and germline are mouse. With the read ending 1 residue before the CDR3 end, the germline J gene is used to fill in that end. The chain links TRBV23 to TRBJ2-1; no check of the table's D call, TRBD1, against the DNA was made. Per germline, CDR1 KGHTA and CDR2 FQNQQP. The CDR3 contains 15 residues. CDR3: CSSSQAQGAGAEQFF. The sequenced CDR3 bases are TGCTCCAGCAGTCAAGCACAGGGGGCGGGGGCTGAGCAGTTC.

A remark on this clone: The genes and germline here are from mouse. The sequenced fragment ends 1 residue before the CDR3 boundary, so the rest is inferred from the germline J gene. This chain connects TRBV16 to TRBJ2-7; D may be TRBD2 (6 bases). V dropped 4 bases and J dropped 0 bases, with 16 bases sitting between them. The CDR3 length is 16 residues. Germline loops: CDR1 SGHSA, CDR2 FRNQAP. CDR3 DNA (partial): TGTGCAAGCAGCTCCCCCGGGGGGATAAGCTCCTATGAACAGTAC. It is translated as CASSSPGGISSYEQY. The entire CDR3 protein reads CASSSPGGISSYEQYF.

This clone has only one observation. These gene names are mouse names. The read gets to within 1 residue of the CDR3 end, and the germline J gene fills in the rest. This chain links TRBV26 with TRBJ1-6; D is ambiguous. TRBJ1-6 is known as an ORF, though its function is uncertain. The CDR3 is made up of 13 amino acids. Trimming pared 0 bases from V and 6 bases from J, leaving 3 bases between. Germline-derived CDR1 and CDR2 are KGHPV and FQNQEV (reference sequence). The CDR3 reads CASSLSPNSPLYF. The sequenced part of the CDR3 DNA is TGTGCCAGCAGTCTGTCTCCTAATTCGCCCCTCTAC.

This clone is medium-sized (0.01 to 0.1%) by share. The germline and genes are mouse ones. The read stops 1 residue short of the end of the CDR3; the missing end is completed from the germline J gene. This sequence joins TRBV3 and TRBJ2-7, with 9 bases fitting TRBD1. The junction had 6 bases not matched to a gene; V was cut back by 5 bases and J by 7 bases. CDR3 size: 13 residues. Germline lookup yields CDR1 SNHLY and CDR2 FYNGKV (reference sequence). CDR3 sequence reads: CASSQGQGGEQYF. The CDR3 bases that were read are TGTGCCAGCAGCCAGGGACAGGGTGGGGAACAGTAC.

About this clone: These gene names are mouse names. The read ends 1 residue shy of where the CDR3 ends; the end is completed using the germline J gene. The genes are TRBV12-1 and TRBJ2-3; tentative D call: TRBD2 (6 bases). The CDR3 runs to 13 residues. Trimming stripped 3 bases from V and 4 bases from J, with 10 bases between. The germline V gene encodes CDR1 SGHSN and CDR2 HYEKVE. The CDR3 protein is CASSSGTPETLYF. The covered CDR3 bases are TGTGCCAGCTCTTCCGGGACTCCAGAAACGCTGTAT. Combining the CDR3 with reference TRBV12-1 and TRBJ2-3 gives the whole variable domain DSGVVQSPRHIIKEKGGRSVLTCIPISGHSNVVWYQQTLGKELKFLIQHYEKVERDKGFLPSRFSVQQFDDYHSEMNMSALELEDSAMYFCASSSGTPETLYFGSGTRLTVL.

This clone appeared a few times. Mouse gene names apply. Read coverage stops 1 residue before the CDR3 terminus; the germline J gene supplies the remainder. The chain joins TRBV23 to TRBJ1-4. CDR3 length: 15 amino acids. Germline V gives CDR1 KGHTA, CDR2 FQNQQP. The part of the CDR3 DNA that was read is TGCTCCAGCAGTCAATCGAGGGGCGCGGACGAAAGATTATTT. Its translation: CSSSQSRGADERLF. The complete CDR3 sequence is CSSSQSRGADERLFF.

This clone was detected only a few times. Gene names are mouse gene names. The read gets to within 1 residue of the CDR3 end, and the germline J gene fills in the rest. This chain connects TRBV12-2 to TRBJ1-3; possible D gene TRBD1, 6 bases. Trimming cost V 0 bases and J 0 bases, with 8 bases left between them. CDR1 SGHLS and CDR2 HYDKME come from the germline V gene. There are 15 residues in the CDR3. CDR3 DNA, as far as it was read: TGTGCCAGCTCTCTCGGGACAAATTCTGGAAATACGCTCTAT. Its protein product is CASSLGTNSGNTLY. The full CDR3 protein is CASSLGTNSGNTLYF.

This clone came up once. Mouse names are used for the genes. Coverage ceases 1 residue before the CDR3 finishes, and the germline J gene fills in the end. The chain combines TRBV4 with TRBJ1-4; no firm D call. The germline CDR1 and CDR2 sequences are LGHDT and YNNKQL (reference sequence). V was cut by 6 bases and J by 5 bases, with 7 bases left in between. The CDR3 is made up of 12 amino acids. CDR3 sequence: CASSHRNERLFF. CDR3 bases read: TGTGCCAGCAGTCACAGAAACGAAAGATTATTT.

To note about this clone: Genes and germline are mouse. The read ends 1 residue shy of where the CDR3 ends; the end is completed using the germline J gene. V and J are TRBV19 and TRBJ2-3; TRBD2 is a possible D gene (6 bases). Germline V gives CDR1 FNHDT, CDR2 SITEND (reference sequence). The CDR3 loop spans 15 amino acids. V lost 5 bases and J 0 bases, leaving 13 bases between the germline ends. Here the CDR3 reads CASSLIWGSAETLYF. CDR3 DNA, as far as it was read: TGTGCCAGCAGCCTCATTTGGGGGAGTGCAGAAACGCTGTAT.

For this clone: Gene labels here are mouse ones. The CDR3 protein is CASSLRTGGAIEQYF. Incomplete CDR3 DNA: TGTGCCAGCAGCTTACGGACTGGGGGGGCGATTGAACAGTAC. The gene calls are TRBV3 and TRBJ2-7, with 13 bases aligning to TRBD2. The DNA ends 1 residue before the CDR3 does, and the rest of the CDR3 is filled in from the germline J gene. The germline V gene has CDR1 SNHLY and CDR2 FYNGKV (reference sequence). V was clipped by 2 bases and J by 6 bases; unmatched bases: 4. The CDR3 totals 15 residues.

Notes on this clone: The gene names here belong to mouse. The read terminates 1 residue ahead of where the CDR3 ends, so the germline J gene completes it. At the DNA level, this CDR3 is encoded by other sequences in the same sample as well. The chain couples TRBV3 to TRBJ2-7; 13 positions agree with TRBD2. The CDR3 consists of 14 residues. Looked up from germline, CDR1 is SNHLY and CDR2 is FYNGKV (reference sequence). The trim removed 4 bases at V and 7 bases at J, leaving 4 bases unmatched. CDR3 sequence: CASSSGLGGREQYF. The DNA read from the CDR3 is TGTGCCAGCAGCTCGGGACTGGGGGGGAGGGAACAGTAC.

A remark on this clone: Gene labels here are mouse ones. Sequencing ends 1 residue short of the CDR3 end; the germline J gene provides the rest. V usage is TRBV26 and J usage is TRBJ2-7; no clear D. Trimming cost V 7 bases and J 0 bases, with 7 bases left between them. The CDR3 loop spans 12 amino acids. Germline CDR1 is KGHPV and CDR2 is FQNQEV (reference sequence). This CDR3 is CASTVGSYEQYF. Partial CDR3 DNA: TGTGCCAGCACGGTTGGCTCCTATGAACAGTAC.

On this clone itself: A read error may produce the germline difference seen at one junction end. Gene names and germline refer to mouse. The CDR3 end falls 1 residue outside the read, so it is completed with the germline J gene. J is TRBJ2-1 and V is TRBV20, with TRBD2 matching 13 bases. The CDR3 consists of 14 residues. CDR1 and CDR2 (germline): GFQATS, STVNSAI. Partial CDR3 DNA: TGTGGTGCTTGGGACTGGGGGGGGTATGCTGAGCAGTTC. The encoded protein is CGAWDWGGYAEQF. The whole CDR3 protein is CGAWDWGGYAEQFF.

This clone is medium-sized within its sample. All gene names here are mouse names. The read falls 1 residue short of the CDR3 end, and the missing part is taken from the germline J gene. V and J are TRBV23 and TRBJ2-7; TRBD1 is taken as the D call from the table, unchecked against the DNA. Germline V gene sequence: CDR1 KGHTA, CDR2 FQNQQP. The CDR3 is made up of 13 amino acids. The CDR3 DNA, read in part, is TGCTCCAGCAGTCAATCGAGACAGTATGAACAGTAC. This encodes CSSSQSRQYEQY. In full, the CDR3 reads CSSSQSRQYEQYF.